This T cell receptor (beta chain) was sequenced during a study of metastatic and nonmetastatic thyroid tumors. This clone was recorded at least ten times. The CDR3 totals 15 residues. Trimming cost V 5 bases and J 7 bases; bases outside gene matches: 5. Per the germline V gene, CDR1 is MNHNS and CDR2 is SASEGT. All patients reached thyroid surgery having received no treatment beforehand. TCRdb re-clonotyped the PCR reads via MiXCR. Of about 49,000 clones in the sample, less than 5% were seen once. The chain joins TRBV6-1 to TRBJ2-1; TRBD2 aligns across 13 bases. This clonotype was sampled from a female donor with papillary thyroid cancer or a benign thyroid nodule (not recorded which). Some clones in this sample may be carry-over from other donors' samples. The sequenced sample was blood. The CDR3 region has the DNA TGTGCCAGCAGTACTAGCGGGAGGGCTATGAATGAGCAGTTCTTC. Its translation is CASSTSGRAMNEQFF.